The sequence of this T cell receptor (beta chain) was determined in a study of blood T cell repertoires in COVID-19. In its sample, this clone was seen a few times. CDR1 and CDR2 from the germline V gene are SGHDT and YYEEEE. The CDR3 is 16 amino acids. Losses at the gene ends were 0 bases for V and 4 bases for J; bases not matched to a gene: 0. In the study's own analysis: Estimation of nucleated cell counts relied on the amplification of reference gene primers. TCRdb keeps only in-frame clones here, not all; method: immunoSEQ multiplex PCR. That table supplies the V and J calls and clone size; D and trimming were determined from the DNA. The sample contains almost 80,000 clones, approximately 92% of which appear only once.

The sequence was collected from a woman older than 75 with acute or convalescent COVID-19. The chain is built from TRBV5-6 and TRBJ2-2, with TRBD2 matching over 13 bases. The sample comprised peripheral blood. The CDR3 loop is CASSLGLAGGTGELFF. DNA of the CDR3: TGTGCCAGCAGCTTGGGACTAGCGGGGGGCACCGGGGAGCTGTTTTTT.